This T cell receptor (beta chain) was retrieved from a study of blood T cell repertoires in COVID-19. Generated by immunoSEQ multiplex PCR, the TCRdb table keeps only in-frame clones and is missing some. The table has about 210,000 clones, 80% to 90% seen once. From germline, CDR1 is MNHEY and CDR2 SMNVEV (reference sequence). The CDR3 is 17 residues long. Germline trimming cut 5 bases from V and 9 bases from J; bases unmatched to any gene: 12. This receptor was taken from a woman between 18 and 30 years old who had recovered from COVID-19. Sequenced: PBMCs or T cells enriched from blood (not recorded which). The chain couples TRBV27 to TRBJ2-1; 14 bases map to TRBD2. CDR3 bases: TGTGCCAGCAGTCCCCTCGGGACTAGCGGGGGTTCGTTTGAGCAGTTCTTC. It codes for CASSPLGTSGGSFEQFF.